The entry that follows covers one T cell receptor beta chain sequence. Participants had their cohort set by participant-reported clinical history. These data come from a study of blood T cell repertoires in COVID-19. Looking at the study overall: The origin of the acute and convalescent COVID-19 samples was the United States, Italy and Spain. Sources were T cells, B-cell-depleted T cells, or PBMCs; the material itself was cDNA or gDNA.

Germline V CDR1 and CDR2: SNHLY, FYNNEI. The length of the CDR3 is 12 residues. V lost 6 bases to trimming and J lost 6 bases, with 9 bases between them. As handled by the study authors: Nucleated cell number was recorded as an estimate derived from reference gene primer amplification. The table came from immunoSEQ multiplex PCR; TCRdb's copy has only in-frame clones and leaves some out. V and J calls and clone size are copied from that table; D and trimming were computed from the DNA. The sample holds under 200,000 clones; roughly 86% are singletons and the top ten take about 6%. Sample: PBMCs or T cells enriched from blood (not recorded which). The rearrangement joins TRBV2 to TRBJ1-5; the D is unclear. This clonotype originated in a man between 35 and 55 years old with acute COVID-19. The CDR3 is CASRSAVQPQHF. The CDR3 DNA is TGTGCCAGCAGGTCAGCGGTTCAGCCCCAGCATTTT.